This is a list of T cell receptor beta chains from one sample in a study of CD8 T cells in ankylosing spondylitis. TCRdb redid the calling of the 5' RACE reads with MiXCR, one entry per CDR3 protein. The sample comprises 350,000 to 400,000 distinct CDR3 sequences, roughly 20% of which are singletons, and around 13% rests with the top ten. The specimen was blood, either unsorted or a sorted T cell fraction (not recorded which). The receptors were sampled from a male donor with ankylosing spondylitis or in good health (not recorded which). Each CDR3 is given with its conserved first and last residue. D genes are given only for firm matches. The size of a clone is reported for some rows only, either as once, few or many, or as a class for expanded clones.

j_call d_call v_call clone_size cdr3_nt cdr3_aa
TRBJ2-3 TRBD2 TRBV20-1 few TGCAGTGCTGAGGGCCACCCTGCCGGGACTAGCGGGGCCACAGATACGCAGTATTTT CSAEGHPAGTSGATDTQYF
TRBJ2-4 TRBD1 TRBV4-1 - TGCGCCAGCAGCCGCGACAGGGCATACAACATTCAGTACTTC CASSRDRAYNIQYF
TRBJ2-1 TRBD2 TRBV28 few TGTGCCAGCAGCTCTACTAGCGGGAGCTACAATGAGCAGTTCTTC CASSSTSGSYNEQFF
TRBJ1-2 - TRBV4-1 - TGCGCCAGCAGCCAGACAATGGCCGCGACAGACTATGGCTACACCTTC CASSQTMAATDYGYTF
TRBJ2-5 - TRBV5-4 few TGTGCCAGCAGCCTATTGGTCGTCGGGTCAGAGACCCAGTACTTC CASSLLVVGSETQYF
TRBJ2-1 - TRBV12-3/TRBV12-4 few TGTGCCAGCAGTTCAGCCGGGACAAATAATGAGCAGTTCTTC CASSSAGTNNEQFF
TRBJ2-3 - TRBV6-1 - TGTGCCAGCACAAGGAGCACCAAAGGGGCCGATACGCAGTATTTT CASTRSTKGADTQYF
TRBJ2-7 TRBD1 TRBV4-2 few TGTGCCAGCAGCCAAGATCAGGGGACAGTCCGCCTCGAGCAGTACTTC CASSQDQGTVRLEQYF
TRBJ2-5 - TRBV19 few TGTGCCAGTAGCGACTTCGCGGAGACCCAGTACTTC CASSDFAETQYF
TRBJ2-1 TRBD2 TRBV6-5 few TGTGCCAGCAGTTACTTAGCGACTAGCGGGGGTTGGAATGAGCAGTTCTTC CASSYLATSGGWNEQFF
TRBJ2-7 - TRBV9 - TGTGCCACCCTGAGGACCGTGAACGAGCAGTACTTC CATLRTVNEQYF
TRBJ2-7 - TRBV3-1 few TGTGCCAGCAGCCAGCTAGATCAGGGACCCTACGAGCAGTACTTC CASSQLDQGPYEQYF
TRBJ2-7 - TRBV20-1 few TGCAGTGCTAGAGGTCGCGAGGGCTACGAGCAGTACTTC CSARGREGYEQYF
TRBJ2-3 TRBD2 TRBV12-3/TRBV12-4 - TGTGCCAGCAGTCACGGGTTAGCGGGGGATTGGGATTTT CASSHGLAGDWDF
TRBJ2-1 - TRBV12-3/TRBV12-4 - TGTGCCAGCAGCCCCTTTGGGTCCTACAATGAGCAGTTCTTC CASSPFGSYNEQFF
TRBJ2-7 - TRBV12-3/TRBV12-4 few TGTGCCAGCAGCCGGGACAACTCCTACGAGCAGTACTTC CASSRDNSYEQYF
TRBJ1-2 - TRBV6-5 - TGTGCCAGCAGTTACCAGGAGGGGGGCAACTATGGCTACACCTTC CASSYQEGGNYGYTF
TRBJ2-2 - TRBV6-5 - TGTGCCAGCAGTTACGGTCGGGTTGAGGCCGGGGAGCTGTTTTTT CASSYGRVEAGELFF
TRBJ1-1 - TRBV7-9 - TGTGCCAGCAGCTGGCCCCCCAGTCAGGGGAACACTGAAGCTTTCTTT CASSWPPSQGNTEAFF
TRBJ2-1 TRBD2 TRBV11-3 - TGTGCCAGCAGTTTTAGCGGGGGGCCTTTGGGTGAGCAGTTCTTC CASSFSGGPLGEQFF
TRBJ2-7 TRBD2 TRBV20-1 few TGCAGTGCTAGTACCGGACTAGCGCCCTCCTACGAGCAGTACTTC CSASTGLAPSYEQYF
TRBJ2-7 TRBD1 TRBV11-3 - TGTGCCAGCAGCTTAGAATTCTCCGGGACAGGGGGCGAGCAGTACTTC CASSLEFSGTGGEQYF
TRBJ2-7 - TRBV5-1 many TGCGCCAGCAGCTTCTCCGGCGGCTACGAGCAGTACTTC CASSFSGGYEQYF
TRBJ2-1 - TRBV7-2 few TGTGCCAGCAGCTTAGGTCAGACTAGTGGCAATGAGCAGTTCTTC CASSLGQTSGNEQFF
TRBJ2-4 TRBD1 TRBV12-3/TRBV12-4 few TGTGCCAGCAGGGAGACAGGGGCCAAAAACATTCAGTACTTC CASRETGAKNIQYF